This T cell receptor beta chain was observed in a study of T cell repertoires in cytomegalovirus infection. The wider study: CMV infection together with matching HLA type was indicated by public TCR beta signatures.

Using its own MiXCR run on the reads, TCRdb lists one record per CDR3 protein. Here the sample spans roughly 180,000 distinct CDR3 sequences, approximately 28% being singletons. This clonotype was detected a few times. V was cut by 6 bases and J by 2 bases, with 16 bases left in between. This CDR3 is 15 amino acids long. The germline gives CDR1 SEHNR, CDR2 FQNEAQ (reference sequence). The receptor comes from a human donor in good health (CMV status not recorded). Some clones in this sample may be carry-over from other donors' samples. The gene calls are TRBV7-9 and TRBJ1-1; TRBD1 is a possible D gene (5 bases). Sequenced: PBMCs. The CDR3 sequence is CASRSDGGVNTEAFF. The CDR3 DNA is TGTGCCAGCAGATCCGATGGAGGGGTAAACACTGAAGCTTTCTTT.